The next 4 T cell receptor beta chains were all read from a single sample in a study of spatial heterogeneity in lung cancer. Whole-study findings and limits: Expanded alpha and beta TCR counts within tumors tracked tumor mutation counts.

Time point described: sample taken at primary tumor resection. Their cognate antigens are unknown. TCRdb fed the 5' RACE reads into MiXCR, producing one record per CDR3 protein. The sample includes under 20,000 distinct CDR3 sequences, about 6% of them seen just once. The sequences come from lung tumor tissue, collected at surgery. These TCRs come from a female donor with early-stage non-small cell lung cancer.

This clonotype was seen a few times. DNA of the CDR3: TGTGCCATCTCACGCGGGAGCGCCTACAATGAGCAGTTCTTC. Its protein product is CAISRGSAYNEQFF. The V call is TRBV12-3 or TRBV12-4, the J call TRBJ2-1; 7 bases align to TRBD2. This CDR3 has 14 residues. Germline trimming cut 10 bases from V and 2 bases from J; bases unmatched to any gene: 8.

This clonotype has ten or more counts. V is TRBV7-9 and J is TRBJ2-5; TRBD2 matches 7 bases. Unmatched junction bases numbered 7, after V lost 6 bases and J lost 0 bases. The CDR3 extends over 15 amino acids. CDR1 and CDR2 (germline): SEHNR, FQNEAQ (reference sequence). For the CDR3, the DNA is TGTGCCAGCAGGGCGGGAGCGGAGTACCAAGAGACCCAGTACTTC. Amino acid sequence: CASRAGAEYQETQYF.

This clonotype was seen at least ten times. Its ends do not fully match the called genes, so a read error is possible. This rearrangement joins TRBV28 to TRBJ2-1; tentative D call: TRBD2 (5 bases). This CDR3 spans 13 amino acids. CDR1 is MDHEN, CDR2 SYDVKM, per germline. The CDR3 DNA reads TGTGCCGGCAGGCGGGCTAGCCACAATGAGCAGTTCTTC. It specifies CAGRRASHNEQFF.

By frequency in the sample, this clonotype is medium-sized. The chain combines TRBV20-1 with TRBJ2-2, with TRBD2 matching over 9 bases. With V trimmed by 6 bases and J by 4 bases, 12 bases remained unmatched. This CDR3 contains 16 residues. The germline V gene encodes CDR1 DFQATT and CDR2 SNEGSKA (reference sequence). The CDR3 DNA sequence: TGCAGTGCCAGACCTATAGCGGGAGTAGGCACCGGGGAGCTGTTTTTT. Encoded protein: CSARPIAGVGTGELFF.